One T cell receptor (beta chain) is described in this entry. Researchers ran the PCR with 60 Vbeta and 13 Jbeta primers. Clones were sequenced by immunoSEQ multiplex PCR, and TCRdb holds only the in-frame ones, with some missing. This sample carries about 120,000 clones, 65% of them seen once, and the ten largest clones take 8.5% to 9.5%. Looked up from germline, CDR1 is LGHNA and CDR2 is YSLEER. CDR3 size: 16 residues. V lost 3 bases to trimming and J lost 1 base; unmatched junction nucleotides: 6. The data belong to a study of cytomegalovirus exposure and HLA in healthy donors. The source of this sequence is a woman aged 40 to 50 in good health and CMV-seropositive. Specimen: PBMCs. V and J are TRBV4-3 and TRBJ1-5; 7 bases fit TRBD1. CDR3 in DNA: TGCGCCAGCAGCCACCGACAGGGATTGAGCAATCAGCCCCAGCATTTT. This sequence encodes CASSHRQGLSNQPQHF.